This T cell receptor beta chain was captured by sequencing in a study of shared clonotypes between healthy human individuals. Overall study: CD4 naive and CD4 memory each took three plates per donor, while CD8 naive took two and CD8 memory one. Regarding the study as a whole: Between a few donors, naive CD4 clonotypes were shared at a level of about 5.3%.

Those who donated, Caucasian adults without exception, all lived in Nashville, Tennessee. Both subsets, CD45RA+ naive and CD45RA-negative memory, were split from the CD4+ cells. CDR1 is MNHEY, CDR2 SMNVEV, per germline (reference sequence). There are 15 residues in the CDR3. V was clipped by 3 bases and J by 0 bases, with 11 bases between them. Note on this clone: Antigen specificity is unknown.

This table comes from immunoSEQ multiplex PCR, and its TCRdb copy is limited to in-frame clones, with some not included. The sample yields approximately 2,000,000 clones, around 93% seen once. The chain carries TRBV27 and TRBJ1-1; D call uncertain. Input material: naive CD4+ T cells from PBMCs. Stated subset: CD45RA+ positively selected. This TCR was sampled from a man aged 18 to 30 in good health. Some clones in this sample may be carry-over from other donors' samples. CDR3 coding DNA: TGTGCCAGCAGTTTTCGACCGCACTTGAACACTGAAGCTTTCTTT. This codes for CASSFRPHLNTEAFF.